A selection of T cell receptor beta chains follows, all from one sample in a study of blood T cell repertoires in COVID-19. Some clones are missing from TCRdb's copy, which holds only in-frame ones; the method was immunoSEQ multiplex PCR. The sample includes 150,000 to 250,000 clones, 90% to 95% of them seen just once. Input material: peripheral blood. The receptors originated from a man aged 25-45 years with COVID-19, enrolled during active disease. Both conserved end residues are part of each CDR3. D genes are given only for firm matches. Clone size, where shown, is once, few, many, or a class for clones that have expanded.

V: TRBV7-9; J: TRBJ1-5; D: .; size: .; CDR3: CASSLERSRPRNQPQHF; DNA: TGTGCCAGCAGCTTAGAAAGGAGCCGGCCTCGCAATCAGCCCCAGCATTTT
V: TRBV10-2; J: TRBJ2-1; D: .; size: .; CDR3: CASREGSEQFF; DNA: TGCGCCAGCAGGGAGGGCTCAGAGCAGTTCTTC
V: TRBV25-1; J: TRBJ2-7; D: .; size: once; CDR3: CASSEGSHRDF; DNA: TGTGCCAGCAGTGAAGGGAGCCACCGGGACTTC
V: TRBV7-2; J: TRBJ2-3; D: TRBD2; size: .; CDR3: CASSPGTSGASSDTQYF; DNA: TGTGCCAGCAGCCCCGGGACTAGCGGGGCATCGTCAGATACGCAGTATTTT
V: TRBV14; J: TRBJ2-5; D: TRBD2; size: .; CDR3: CASSQELAGQETQYF; DNA: TGTGCCAGCAGCCAAGAACTAGCGGGCCAAGAGACCCAGTACTTC
V: TRBV6-5; J: TRBJ1-5; D: .; size: .; CDR3: CASSYGQVNQPQHF; DNA: TGTGCCAGCAGTTATGGGCAAGTAAATCAGCCCCAGCATTTT
V: TRBV29-1; J: TRBJ1-1; D: .; size: .; CDR3: CSVEVSSGTEAFF; DNA: TGCAGCGTTGAGGTATCATCGGGCACTGAAGCTTTCTTT
V: TRBV18; J: TRBJ1-1; D: .; size: .; CDR3: CASSPRDIGYTEAFF; DNA: TGTGCCAGCTCACCTAGGGACATCGGCTACACTGAAGCTTTCTTT
V: TRBV18; J: TRBJ1-2; D: .; size: .; CDR3: CASSWDTANYGYTF; DNA: TGTGCCAGCTCATGGGACACCGCTAACTATGGCTACACCTTC
V: TRBV6-6; J: TRBJ1-6; D: TRBD1; size: .; CDR3: CASSPSTGSWKSPYNSPLHF; DNA: TGTGCCAGCAGTCCGTCGACAGGGAGCTGGAAAAGCCCCTATAATTCACCCCTCCACTTT